The 5 T cell receptor beta chains given below trace back to one sample, sequenced in a study of T cell repertoires in aging, cancer and after chemotherapy. Multiplex touch-down PCR with TRB-A/B primers amplified rearranged V-D-J TRB sequences. MiXCR, run by TCRdb on the multiplex PCR reads, gives a single entry per CDR3 protein. The table records about 13,000 distinct CDR3 sequences, about 25% of them present only once. Peripheral blood genomic DNA, not sorted cells or RNA, was the template. The sequenced material came from blood. The origin of the receptors is a human donor in good health.

The chain employs TRBV28 and TRBJ1-4; D possibly corresponds to TRBD1 (5 bases). The CDR3 extends over 14 amino acids. Germline V gives CDR1 MDHEN, CDR2 SYDVKM. V was clipped by 7 bases and J by 8 bases, with 17 bases between them. The CDR3 sequence is CASTQGNMREKLFF. The CDR3 nucleotides read TGTGCCAGCACCCAGGGAAACATGCGGGAAAAACTGTTTTTT.

The V gene is TRBV5-6, the J gene TRBJ2-3; 8 bases match TRBD2. The CDR3 is 16 residues long. Germline trimming cut 2 bases from V and 4 bases from J; bases unmatched to any gene: 9. The germline CDR1 and CDR2 sequences are SGHDT and YYEEEE. DNA of the CDR3: TGTGCCAGCAGCTTCGAAGGCGGGGGGCGACCAGATACGCAGTATTTT. Its protein product is CASSFEGGGRPDTQYF.

Within the sample, this clonotype is medium-sized. The chain has TRBV5-4 and TRBJ1-2, with 7 positions matching TRBD1. With 4 bases clipped from V and 5 bases from J, the junction kept 8 bases outside the gene matches. Germline V gives CDR1 SGHNT, CDR2 YYREEE (reference sequence). The CDR3 runs to 14 residues. The CDR3 here is CASSPMGTAYGYTF. The CDR3 region has the DNA TGTGCCAGCAGCCCAATGGGGACAGCTTATGGCTACACCTTC.

By its share, this clonotype is medium-sized. The chain has TRBV19 and TRBJ2-5; 14 bases match TRBD2. This CDR3 contains 16 residues. V trimming: 5 bases; J trimming: 4 bases; junction bases outside the gene matches: 6. Germline CDR1 is LNHDA and CDR2 is SQIVND (reference sequence). CDR3 coding DNA: TGTGCCAGTAGTTCTGCCGGGACTAGCGGGAGAGAGACCCAGTACTTC. This encodes CASSSAGTSGRETQYF.

About this clonotype: A much more abundant neighbour one base away suggests this may be a read error. This sequence joins TRBV19 and TRBJ1-4; D unresolved. Germline CDR1 and CDR2: LNHDA and SQIVND (reference sequence). This CDR3 is 12 amino acids long. CDR3 DNA sequence: TGTTCCAGTTATGGAGGAAATGAAAAACTGTTTTTT. Protein sequence: CSSYGGNEKLFF. Together with reference TRBV19 and TRBJ1-4, the CDR3 gives the full variable domain: DGGITQSPKYLFRKEGQNVTLSCEQNLNHDAMYWYRQDPGQGLRLIYYSQIVNDFQKGDIAEGYSVSREKKESFPLTVTSAQKNPTAFYLCSSYGGNEKLFFGSGTQLSVL.